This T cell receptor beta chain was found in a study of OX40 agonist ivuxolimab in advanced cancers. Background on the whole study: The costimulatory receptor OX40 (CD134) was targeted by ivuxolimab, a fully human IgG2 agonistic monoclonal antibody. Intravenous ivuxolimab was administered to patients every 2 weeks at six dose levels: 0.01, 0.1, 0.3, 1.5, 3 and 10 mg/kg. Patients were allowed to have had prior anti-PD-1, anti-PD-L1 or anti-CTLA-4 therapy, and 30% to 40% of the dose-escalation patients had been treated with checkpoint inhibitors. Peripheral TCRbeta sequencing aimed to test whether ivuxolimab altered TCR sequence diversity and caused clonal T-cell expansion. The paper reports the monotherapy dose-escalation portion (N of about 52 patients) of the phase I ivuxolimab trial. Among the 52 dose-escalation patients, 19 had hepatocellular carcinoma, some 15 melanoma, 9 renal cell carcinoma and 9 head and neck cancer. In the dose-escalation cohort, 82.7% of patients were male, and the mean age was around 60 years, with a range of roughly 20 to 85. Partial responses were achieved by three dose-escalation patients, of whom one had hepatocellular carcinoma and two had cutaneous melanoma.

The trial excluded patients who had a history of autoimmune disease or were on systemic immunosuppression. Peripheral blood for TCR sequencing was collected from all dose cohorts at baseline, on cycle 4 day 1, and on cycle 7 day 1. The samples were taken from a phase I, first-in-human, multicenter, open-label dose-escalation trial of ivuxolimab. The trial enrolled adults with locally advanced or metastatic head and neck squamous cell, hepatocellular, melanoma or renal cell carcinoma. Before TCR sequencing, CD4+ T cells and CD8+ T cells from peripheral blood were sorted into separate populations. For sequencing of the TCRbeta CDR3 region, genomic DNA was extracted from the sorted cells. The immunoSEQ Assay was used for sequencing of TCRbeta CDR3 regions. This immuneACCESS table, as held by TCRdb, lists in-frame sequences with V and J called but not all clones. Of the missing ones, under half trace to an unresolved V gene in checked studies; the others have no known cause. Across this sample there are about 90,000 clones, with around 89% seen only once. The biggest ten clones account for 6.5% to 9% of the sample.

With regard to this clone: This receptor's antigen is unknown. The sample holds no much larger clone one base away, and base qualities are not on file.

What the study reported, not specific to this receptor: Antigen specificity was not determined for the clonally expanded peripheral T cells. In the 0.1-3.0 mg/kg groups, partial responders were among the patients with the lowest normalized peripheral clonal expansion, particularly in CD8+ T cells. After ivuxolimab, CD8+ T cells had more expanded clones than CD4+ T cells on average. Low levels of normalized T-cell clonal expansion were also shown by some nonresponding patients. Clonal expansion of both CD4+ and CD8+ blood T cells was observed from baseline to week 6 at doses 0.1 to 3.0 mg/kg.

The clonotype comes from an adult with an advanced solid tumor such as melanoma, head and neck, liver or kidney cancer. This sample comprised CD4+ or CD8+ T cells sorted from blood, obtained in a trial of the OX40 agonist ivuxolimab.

The DNA sequence reads TGTGCCAGCACAACTGACCGGGACCAGAGAGATACGCAGTATTTT. Protein translation: CASTTDRDQRDTQYF. Recombination linked TRBV5-6 to TRBJ2-3, with the D call perhaps TRBD1 or TRBD2, each one matching 5 bases. Per the germline V gene, SGHDT is the CDR1 and YYEEEE is the CDR2. The germline ends are 19 bases apart after V is trimmed by 6 bases and J by 5 bases. Including the terminal cysteine and phenylalanine, the CDR3 comprises 15 residues. The read is trimmed to its CDR3 DNA, 45 bases read in frame from base 1.